One T cell receptor beta chain is described in this entry. Other DNA sequences in the same sample also yield this CDR3. Produced via immunoSEQ multiplex PCR; TCRdb's table is partial and in-frame only. This table has hundreds of thousands of clones, about 87% appearing once. The data are from a study of shared T cell receptors in the human thymus. V lost 6 bases, J lost 2 bases, and 2 bases stayed unmatched. The CDR3 runs 14 residues. The germline V gene has CDR1 MNHEY and CDR2 SMNVEV (reference sequence). The same sample was also used in a study of human thymus T cells. As that report states: All donors were healthy Finnish infants who were undergoing corrective surgery to treat congenital heart defects. Corrective heart surgery yielded the resections from which the thymus tissue came. V and J gene usage appeared biased in thymic and blood repertoires.

Sequenced material: thymocytes. This receptor was taken from a boy less than two years old with a congenital heart defect. This rearrangement joins TRBV27 to TRBJ2-7; 12 bases are shared with TRBD1. The CDR3 nucleotides are TGTGCCAGCAGGGGGACAGGGGGCACCTACGAGCAGTACTTC. This gives the protein CASRGTGGTYEQYF.